Following are 17 T cell receptor beta chains from one sample sequenced in a study of T cell changes during pregnancy in multiple sclerosis. Clones were sequenced by immunoSEQ multiplex PCR, and TCRdb holds only the in-frame ones, with some missing. The sample shows about 73,000 clones, about nine tenths of them seen only once. Sample: peripheral blood, taken after pregnancy. These receptors came from a female donor in good health, enrolled as a control in a pregnancy study.

The chain employs TRBV5-4 and TRBJ2-2, with D maybe TRBD1 (6 bases). Germline values: CDR1 SGHNT, CDR2 YYREEE (reference sequence). The length of the CDR3 is 13 residues. Trimming removed 3 bases at V and 6 bases at J, with 9 bases between. The CDR3 bases are TGTGCCAGCAGCTACAGGGCATCCGGGGAGCTGTTTTTT. It is translated as CASSYRASGELFF.

V usage is TRBV19 and J usage is TRBJ1-5; 8 nucleotides match TRBD1. Germline V gene lookup returns CDR1 LNHDA and CDR2 SQIVND (reference sequence). This CDR3 is built from 16 residues. V lost 5 bases, J lost 7 bases, and 13 bases stayed unmatched. The CDR3 here is CASSSGTGASGQPQHF. The CDR3 nucleotides read TGTGCCAGTAGTTCCGGGACAGGAGCTTCCGGACAGCCCCAGCATTTT.

The chain couples TRBV19 to TRBJ1-2, with unresolved D. V was clipped by 4 bases and J by 2 bases, with 8 bases between them. This CDR3 comprises 13 residues. Germline assignment: CDR1 LNHDA and CDR2 SQIVND (reference sequence). The CDR3 DNA sequence: TGTGCCAGTAGTAGAGTGGGCAACTATGGCTACACCTTC. Its translation is CASSRVGNYGYTF.

The chain carries TRBV20-1 and TRBJ1-1; D is unclear. Per the germline V gene, CDR1 is DFQATT and CDR2 is SNEGSKA (reference sequence). Between the trimmed V and J ends, which lost 1 base and 9 bases, there was a span of 6 bases. This CDR3 has 10 residues. The CDR3 nucleotides read TGCAGTGCTAGAGGAGGGAAAGCTTTCTTT. This gives the protein CSARGGKAFF.

Here the CDR3 DNA reads TGTGCCAGTAGTATGAAGACAGGGGTGACCGGGGAGCTGTTTTTT. It yields the protein CASSMKTGVTGELFF. The chain combines TRBV19 with TRBJ2-2; 8 nucleotides line up with TRBD1. This CDR3 region has 15 residues. The germline gives CDR1 LNHDA, CDR2 SQIVND (reference sequence). Germline trimming cut 3 bases from V and 5 bases from J; bases unmatched to any gene: 5.

The CDR3 DNA reads TGTGCCAGTAGTGGAGGGACGGTTAGCAATCAGCCCCAGCATTTT. This translates into CASSGGTVSNQPQHF. The gene calls are TRBV19 and TRBJ1-5; a possible D gene is TRBD1 (5 bases). Germline values: CDR1 LNHDA, CDR2 SQIVND (reference sequence). V lost 5 bases and J 0 bases, leaving 11 bases between the germline ends. The CDR3 extends over 15 amino acids.

This chain connects TRBV14 to TRBJ2-7; D possibly corresponds to TRBD2 (5 bases). The CDR3 consists of 13 residues. The germline CDR1 and CDR2 sequences are SGHDN and FVKESK. Trimming removed 0 bases at V and 12 bases at J, with 15 bases between. The CDR3 loop is CASSQEPRETPYF. CDR3 bases: TGTGCCAGCAGCCAAGAACCGAGGGAGACCCCGTACTTC.

The rearrangement uses TRBV5-1 and TRBJ1-2, with 7 bases matching TRBD1. Germline V gene lookup returns CDR1 SGHRS and CDR2 YFSETQ. V lost 3 bases to trimming and J lost 5 bases; unmatched junction nucleotides: 7. The CDR3 totals 14 residues. This chain's CDR3 is CASSSRQGLYGYTF. CDR3 DNA: TGCGCCAGCAGCTCAAGACAGGGCCTGTATGGCTACACCTTC.

This chain uses TRBV10-3 with TRBJ2-1, with a weak D call TRBD2 (6 bases). Germline V CDR1 and CDR2: ENHRY, SYGVKD. The CDR3 loop spans 15 amino acids. With 0 bases removed from V and 9 bases from J, the gap between germline ends came to 15 bases. For the CDR3, the DNA is TGTGCCATCAGTGAGTCGACTAGGAACGACGGTGAGCAGTTCTTC. As protein: CAISESTRNDGEQFF.

V usage is TRBV19 and J usage is TRBJ2-1, with D perhaps TRBD2 (5 bases). V dropped 5 bases and J dropped 6 bases, with 20 bases sitting between them. CDR1 is LNHDA and CDR2 is SQIVND in the germline V gene (reference sequence). The CDR3 contains 16 residues. The CDR3 is CASSLLARQPLNEQFF. In DNA, the CDR3 is TGTGCCAGTAGTTTGCTAGCCCGACAACCACTCAATGAGCAGTTCTTC.

CDR3 DNA sequence: TGTGCCAGCAGCTGGCTAGCGGGAGCTGGCAATGAGCAGTTCTTC. Translated: CASSWLAGAGNEQFF. J is TRBJ2-1 and V is TRBV11-3; 10 bases align to TRBD2. Germline V gene data show CDR1 as SGHNT and CDR2 as YENEEA. This CDR3 spans 15 amino acids. V shed 4 bases, J shed 6 bases, and the junction held 6 bases outside the gene matches.

The chain carries TRBV30 and TRBJ1-1, with a tentative D call TRBD1 (6 bases). The CDR3 runs to 13 residues. Trimming removed 0 bases from V and 8 bases from J, with 13 bases in between. From germline, CDR1 is GTSNPN and CDR2 SVGIG (reference sequence). CDR3 sequence: CAWSVTRGTEAFF. In DNA form, the CDR3 reads TGTGCCTGGAGTGTCACTCGTGGGACAGAAGCTTTCTTT.

The rearrangement joins TRBV27 to TRBJ2-3; D perhaps matches TRBD2 (5 bases). This CDR3 comprises 15 residues. Germline V gene lookup returns CDR1 MNHEY and CDR2 SMNVEV (reference sequence). Trimming removed 5 bases from V and 0 bases from J, with 12 bases in between. The CDR3 coding sequence is TGTGCCAGCAGTGGTAAGCGGTCTAGCACAGATACGCAGTATTTT. Amino acid sequence: CASSGKRSSTDTQYF.

V gene TRBV27 combines with J gene TRBJ2-5, with D maybe TRBD1 (6 bases). The J call is in doubt because the DNA end fits TRBJ2-7 better. This CDR3 region has 13 residues. Germline V gene lookup returns CDR1 MNHEY and CDR2 SMNVEV (reference sequence). The CDR3 region is CASSFRTAYEQYF. In nucleotides, the CDR3 is TGTGCCAGCAGTTTCCGGACAGCCTACGAGCAGTACTTC.

The J gene is TRBJ2-1, the V gene TRBV19; TRBD2 is a possible D gene (6 bases). Germline CDR1 is LNHDA and CDR2 is SQIVND (reference sequence). CDR3 length: 19 amino acids. The V end was cut by 6 bases, the J end by 0 bases, with 24 bases between. The CDR3 spells CASSRDSWIADSSYNEQFF. In nucleotides, the CDR3 is TGTGCCAGTAGCAGAGACAGCTGGATAGCGGATAGCTCCTACAATGAGCAGTTCTTC. Drawing the rest from reference TRBV19 and TRBJ2-1, the complete variable domain is DGGITQSPKYLFRKEGQNVTLSCEQNLNHDAMYWYRQDPGQGLRLIYYSQIVNDFQKGDIAEGYSVSREKKESFPLTVTSAQKNPTAFYLCASSRDSWIADSSYNEQFFGPGTRLTVL.

This chain links TRBV25-1 with TRBJ1-2, with D perhaps TRBD1 (6 bases). With 2 bases removed from V and 2 bases from J, the gap between germline ends came to 6 bases. CDR3 length: 13 amino acids. Germline V gene lookup returns CDR1 MGHDK and CDR2 SYGVNS. CDR3 nucleotide sequence: TGTGCCAGCAGTGAAACAGGGAACTATGGCTACACCTTC. This gives the protein CASSETGNYGYTF.

This chain links TRBV7-8 with TRBJ1-2; 8 nucleotides agree with TRBD1. V dropped 3 bases and J dropped 2; count of bases not matched to a gene: 5. The CDR3 runs to 15 residues. Germline V gives CDR1 SGHVS, CDR2 FQNEAQ. The CDR3: CASSLEGQGNYGYTF. The CDR3 DNA reads as TGTGCCAGCAGCTTGGAAGGACAGGGCAACTATGGCTACACCTTC.